The 3 T cell receptor beta chains below all came from one sample that was sequenced in a study of vaccination effects on CD4 cells after COVID-19. No antigen has been identified for these receptors. The data were produced by immunoSEQ multiplex PCR, yet TCRdb's version contains in-frame clones alone and is incomplete. The sample contains 20,000 to 30,000 clones, approximately 80% of which appear only once. Expansion with viral peptide pools was applied to antigen-specific CD4+ T cells by the ViraFEST assay prior to sequencing. CD4+ T cell isolation took place after more than eight days of culture. Between March and December 2020, the person had a SARS-CoV-2 infection that PCR confirmed. The sample in question was CD4+ T cells from PBMCs cultured with HCoV-NL63 spike peptides, obtained before COVID-19 vaccination. These receptors were taken from a human donor who had a prior SARS-CoV-2 infection.

The chain is built from TRBV15 and TRBJ2-7; a possible D gene is TRBD2 (7 bases). Germline CDR1 is LNHNV and CDR2 is YYDKDF (reference sequence). CDR3 length: 14 residues. V shed 4 bases and J shed 4 bases, with 14 bases lying between them. Here the CDR3 DNA reads TGTGCCACCAGCATGGGAGGGAGGGGGTACGAGCAGTACTTC. Translation gives CATSMGGRGYEQYF.

This clone was detected once. The chain has TRBV5-4 and TRBJ2-5; no reliable D call. V gave up 1 base and J gave up 5 bases, with 6 bases separating them. CDR1 and CDR2 (germline): SGHNT, YYREEE (reference sequence). CDR3 length: 12 amino acids. CDR3 in amino acids: CASSLRWETQYF. The CDR3 region has the DNA TGTGCCAGCAGCTTGAGATGGGAGACCCAGTACTTC. Drawing the rest from reference TRBV5-4 and TRBJ2-5, the complete variable domain is ETGVTQSPTHLIKTRGQQVTLRCSSQSGHNTVSWYQQALGQGPQFIFQYYREEENGRGNFPPRFSGLQFPNYSSELNVNALELDDSALYLCASSLRWETQYFGPGTRLLVL.

The J gene is TRBJ2-5, the V gene TRBV18; no definite D call. Trimming shortened V by 0 bases and J by 5 bases, and 7 bases separated the two germline ends. The CDR3 extends over 13 amino acids. Germline loops: CDR1 KGHSH, CDR2 LQKENI. CDR3 sequence (DNA): TGTGCCAGCTCACCACCGATGGACGAGACCCAGTACTTC. Encoded protein: CASSPPMDETQYF.